Listed below are T cell receptor beta chains from one sample, sequenced in a study of OX40 agonist ivuxolimab in advanced cancers. Method: immunoSEQ multiplex PCR; TCRdb's copy keeps in-frame clones and lacks some. The table lists roughly 70,000 clones, just over 85% of them singletons, with approximately 0.73% in the top ten. The material sequenced was CD4+ or CD8+ T cells sorted from blood, taken in a trial of the OX40 agonist ivuxolimab. The receptors here all came from an adult with an advanced solid tumor such as melanoma, head and neck, liver or kidney cancer. Both conserved end residues are part of each CDR3. The D gene is left open where the match is weak. Part of the rows lack a size; the others show once, few, many or a class for expanded clones.

V gene: TRBV27; D gene: .; clone size: .; J gene: TRBJ2-2; CDR3 DNA: TGTGCCAGCAGTCCGACGACAGCGAACACCGGGGAGCTGTTTTTT; CDR3 protein: CASSPTTANTGELFF
V gene: TRBV2; D gene: .; clone size: .; J gene: TRBJ1-4; CDR3 DNA: TGTGCTAAGGCACCGCCGGGTAATGAAAAACTGTTTTTT; CDR3 protein: CAKAPPGNEKLFF
V gene: TRBV6-5; D gene: .; clone size: .; J gene: TRBJ1-3; CDR3 DNA: TGTGCCAGCAGTTACTCAGGGAAGGAGGGAAACACCATATATTTT; CDR3 protein: CASSYSGKEGNTIYF
V gene: TRBV6-4; D gene: .; clone size: once; J gene: TRBJ2-5; CDR3 DNA: TGTGCCAGCAGTGGGCAGCCCGAAGGGACCCAGTACTTC; CDR3 protein: CASSGQPEGTQYF
V gene: TRBV6-5; D gene: .; clone size: once; J gene: TRBJ2-1; CDR3 DNA: TGTGCCAGCAAGGAGGAGAGCTCCTACAATGAGCAGTTCTTC; CDR3 protein: CASKEESSYNEQFF
V gene: TRBV19; D gene: .; clone size: .; J gene: TRBJ1-2; CDR3 DNA: TGTGCCAGTAGTATCGGGACATTATATGGCTACACCTTC; CDR3 protein: CASSIGTLYGYTF
V gene: TRBV7-4; D gene: TRBD2; clone size: .; J gene: TRBJ2-1; CDR3 DNA: TGTGCCAGCAGCTTAGTGGCCCTAGCGGGAAGCGATGAGCAGTTCTTC; CDR3 protein: CASSLVALAGSDEQFF
V gene: TRBV28; D gene: .; clone size: .; J gene: TRBJ2-4; CDR3 DNA: TGTGCCAGCAGGCAGGGAGCCAAAAACATTCAGTACTTC; CDR3 protein: CASRQGAKNIQYF
V gene: TRBV5-1; D gene: .; clone size: .; J gene: TRBJ1-4; CDR3 DNA: TGCGCCAGCAGCTTGCTGGGTGGCACTAATGAAAAACTGTTTTTT; CDR3 protein: CASSLLGGTNEKLFF
V gene: TRBV21-1; D gene: .; clone size: .; J gene: TRBJ2-7; CDR3 DNA: TGTGCCAGCACTCTGGGACAGGGGGCAAACGAGCAGTACTTC; CDR3 protein: CASTLGQGANEQYF
V gene: TRBV5-8; D gene: .; clone size: .; J gene: TRBJ2-3; CDR3 DNA: TGTGCCAGCAACCAACTAGTGAGGCAGTATTTT; CDR3 protein: CASNQLVRQYF
V gene: TRBV6-6; D gene: .; clone size: .; J gene: TRBJ1-3; CDR3 DNA: TGTGCCAGCAGTTGGGGCCTACCATTGGGAAACACCATATATTTT; CDR3 protein: CASSWGLPLGNTIYF
V gene: TRBV11-2; D gene: .; clone size: .; J gene: TRBJ2-6; CDR3 DNA: TGTGCCAGCAGCTTAGGTTATCGCTCTGGGGCCAACGTCCTGACTTTC; CDR3 protein: CASSLGYRSGANVLTF
V gene: TRBV5-5; D gene: TRBD1; clone size: few; J gene: TRBJ2-2; CDR3 DNA: TGTGCCAGCAGCTTGGTCTACAGGGGGCTGAACACCGGGGAGCTGTTTTTT; CDR3 protein: CASSLVYRGLNTGELFF
V gene: TRBV9; D gene: TRBD1; clone size: few; J gene: TRBJ2-1; CDR3 DNA: TGTGCCAGCAGCGTAATCCCGGAGCAGGGGGCAGGTGAGCAGTTCTTC; CDR3 protein: CASSVIPEQGAGEQFF
V gene: TRBV6-5; D gene: TRBD1; clone size: .; J gene: TRBJ1-5; CDR3 DNA: TGTGCCAGCAGTACGGACAGGATAACCCAGCCCCAGCATTTT; CDR3 protein: CASSTDRITQPQHF
V gene: TRBV6-6; D gene: .; clone size: few; J gene: TRBJ2-2; CDR3 DNA: TGTGCCAGCAGCTCTAGACAGGGAGGGATCGGGGAGCTGTTTTTT; CDR3 protein: CASSSRQGGIGELFF
V gene: TRBV5-4; D gene: TRBD1; clone size: .; J gene: TRBJ1-1; CDR3 DNA: TGTGCCAGCAGCTTAACTTACGGGACAGGGGAAGCTTTCTTT; CDR3 protein: CASSLTYGTGEAFF
V gene: TRBV19; D gene: .; clone size: .; J gene: TRBJ1-5; CDR3 DNA: TGTGCCAGTAGTAGCGGGGCAGGTCTAGTTAGTCAGCCCCAGCATTTT; CDR3 protein: CASSSGAGLVSQPQHF
V gene: TRBV5-1; D gene: .; clone size: few; J gene: TRBJ1-5; CDR3 DNA: TGCGCCAGCAGCAACCCCGGAGGGCCCCAGCATTTT; CDR3 protein: CASSNPGGPQHF
V gene: TRBV7-9; D gene: .; clone size: .; J gene: TRBJ1-1; CDR3 DNA: TGTGCCAGCAGCGCCTTCGGGGGGGACACTGAAGCTTTCTTT; CDR3 protein: CASSAFGGDTEAFF
V gene: TRBV28; D gene: .; clone size: .; J gene: TRBJ2-1; CDR3 DNA: TGTGCCAGCAGTTTATCACAAAGGTACAATGAGCAGTTCTTC; CDR3 protein: CASSLSQRYNEQFF
V gene: TRBV5-1; D gene: .; clone size: .; J gene: TRBJ1-2; CDR3 DNA: TGCGCCAGCAGCCCCCATCGCTATGGCTACACCTTC; CDR3 protein: CASSPHRYGYTF
V gene: TRBV25-1; D gene: .; clone size: few; J gene: TRBJ1-5; CDR3 DNA: TGTGCCAGCAGTGAAAACAATCAGCCCCAGCATTTT; CDR3 protein: CASSENNQPQHF
V gene: TRBV5-1; D gene: .; clone size: .; J gene: TRBJ1-2; CDR3 DNA: TGCGCCAGCAGCACCGGGACCCCTGGAGGGAACTATGGCTACACCTTC; CDR3 protein: CASSTGTPGGNYGYTF
V gene: TRBV14; D gene: .; clone size: once; J gene: TRBJ2-7; CDR3 DNA: TGTGCCAGCAGCCTCAGGGGAACCTACGAGCAGTACTTC; CDR3 protein: CASSLRGTYEQYF
V gene: TRBV10-2; D gene: TRBD2; clone size: few; J gene: TRBJ2-7; CDR3 DNA: TGCGCCAGCATTCCTAGCGGGAGAGGTTACGAGCAGTACTTC; CDR3 protein: CASIPSGRGYEQYF
V gene: TRBV4-1; D gene: .; clone size: .; J gene: TRBJ2-4; CDR3 DNA: TGCGCCAGCAGCCAAGAAGAGAGGAGATACATTCAGTACTTC; CDR3 protein: CASSQEERRYIQYF
V gene: TRBV4-3; D gene: .; clone size: .; J gene: TRBJ2-1; CDR3 DNA: TGCGCCAGCAGCCAAGCCAACGGGGCCTACAATGAGCAGTTCTTC; CDR3 protein: CASSQANGAYNEQFF